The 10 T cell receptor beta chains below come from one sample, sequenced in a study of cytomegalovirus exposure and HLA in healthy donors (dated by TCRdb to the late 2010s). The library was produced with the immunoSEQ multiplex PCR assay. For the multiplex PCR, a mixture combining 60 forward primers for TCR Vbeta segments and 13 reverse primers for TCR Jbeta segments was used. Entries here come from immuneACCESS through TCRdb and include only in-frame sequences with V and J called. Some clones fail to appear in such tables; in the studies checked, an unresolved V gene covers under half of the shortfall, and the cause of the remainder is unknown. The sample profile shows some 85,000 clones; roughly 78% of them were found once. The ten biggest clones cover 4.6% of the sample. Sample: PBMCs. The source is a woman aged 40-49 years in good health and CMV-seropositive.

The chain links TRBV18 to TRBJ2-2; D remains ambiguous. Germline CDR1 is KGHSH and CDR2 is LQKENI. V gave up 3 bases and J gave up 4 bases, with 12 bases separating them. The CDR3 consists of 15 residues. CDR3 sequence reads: CASSPRVVSTGELFF. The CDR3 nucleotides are TGTGCCAGCTCACCGCGAGTAGTTTCCACCGGGGAGCTGTTTTTT.

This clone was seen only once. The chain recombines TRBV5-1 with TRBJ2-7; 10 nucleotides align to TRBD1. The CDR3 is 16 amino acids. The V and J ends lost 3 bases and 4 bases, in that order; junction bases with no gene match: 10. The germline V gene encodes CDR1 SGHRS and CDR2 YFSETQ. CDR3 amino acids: CASSSSTGQGRYEQYF. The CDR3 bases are TGCGCCAGCAGCTCGTCGACGGGACAGGGGAGGTACGAGCAGTACTTC.

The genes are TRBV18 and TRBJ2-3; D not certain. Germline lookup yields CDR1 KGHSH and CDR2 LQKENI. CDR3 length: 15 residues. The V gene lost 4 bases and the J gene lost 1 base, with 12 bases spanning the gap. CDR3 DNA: TGTGCCAGCTCACTTAGCTCCCCAGGCACAGATACGCAGTATTTT. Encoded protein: CASSLSSPGTDTQYF.

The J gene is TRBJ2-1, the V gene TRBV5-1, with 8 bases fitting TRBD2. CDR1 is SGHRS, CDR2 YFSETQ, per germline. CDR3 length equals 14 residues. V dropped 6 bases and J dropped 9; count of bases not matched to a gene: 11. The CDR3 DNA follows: TGCGCCAGCAACAGCGGGAGTGAAGGGTTTGAGCAGTTCTTC. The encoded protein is CASNSGSEGFEQFF.

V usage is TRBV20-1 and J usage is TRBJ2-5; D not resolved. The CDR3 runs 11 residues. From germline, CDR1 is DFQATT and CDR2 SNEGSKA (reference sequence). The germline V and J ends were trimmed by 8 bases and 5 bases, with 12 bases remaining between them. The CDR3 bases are TGCAGTCTCGACACTCCTGAGACCCAGTACTTC. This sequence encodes CSLDTPETQYF.

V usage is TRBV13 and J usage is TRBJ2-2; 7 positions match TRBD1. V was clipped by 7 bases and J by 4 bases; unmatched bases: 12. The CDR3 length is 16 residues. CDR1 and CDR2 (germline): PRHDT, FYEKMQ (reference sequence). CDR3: CASKSTGEGSTGELFF. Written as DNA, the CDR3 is TGTGCCAGCAAATCAACAGGGGAAGGTTCCACCGGGGAGCTGTTTTTT.

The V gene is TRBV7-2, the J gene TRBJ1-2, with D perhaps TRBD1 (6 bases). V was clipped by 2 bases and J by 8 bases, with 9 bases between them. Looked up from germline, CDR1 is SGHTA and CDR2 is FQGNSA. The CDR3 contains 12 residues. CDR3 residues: CASSLRQDGYTF. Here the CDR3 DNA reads TGTGCCAGCAGCTTACGACAGGACGGCTACACCTTC. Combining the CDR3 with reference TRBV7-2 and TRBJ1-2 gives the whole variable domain GAGVSQSPSNKVTEKGKDVELRCDPISGHTALYWYRQSLGQGLEFLIYFQGNSAPDKSGLPSDRFSAERTGGSVSTLTIQRTQQEDSAVYLCASSLRQDGYTFGSGTRLTVV.

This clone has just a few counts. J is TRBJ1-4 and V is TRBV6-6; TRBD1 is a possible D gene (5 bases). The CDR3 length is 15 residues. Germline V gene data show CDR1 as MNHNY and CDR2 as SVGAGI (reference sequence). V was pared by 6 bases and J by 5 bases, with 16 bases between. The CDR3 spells CASSFPGLGNEKLFF. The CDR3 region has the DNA TGTGCCAGCAGCTTCCCAGGGTTAGGGAATGAAAAACTGTTTTTT.

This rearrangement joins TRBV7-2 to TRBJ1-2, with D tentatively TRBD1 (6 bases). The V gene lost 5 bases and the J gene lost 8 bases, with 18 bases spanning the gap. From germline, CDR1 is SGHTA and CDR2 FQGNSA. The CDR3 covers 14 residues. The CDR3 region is CASSNTQGQGGYTF. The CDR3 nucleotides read TGTGCCAGCAGCAACACACAGGGCCAGGGGGGCTACACCTTC.

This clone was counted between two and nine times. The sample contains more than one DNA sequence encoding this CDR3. CDR3 sequence (DNA): TGCAGCGTCCCCGGTGGAGTCTATGGCTACACCTTC. It specifies CSVPGGVYGYTF. The chain employs TRBV29-1 and TRBJ1-2; D uncertain. The germline CDR1 and CDR2 sequences are SQVTM and ANQGSEA. There are 12 residues in the CDR3. Trimming removed 6 bases at V and 4 bases at J, with 12 bases between.